This T cell receptor (beta chain) was captured in a study of OX40 agonist ivuxolimab in advanced cancers. Study-level background: Patients with prior anti-PD-1, anti-PD-L1 or anti-CTLA-4 therapy were eligible; roughly 40% had some. Partial responses were achieved by three patients, one with hepatocellular carcinoma and two with cutaneous melanoma.

The protocol was immunoSEQ multiplex PCR, while the TCRdb copy is restricted to in-frame clones and leaves out a portion. The sample contains about 58,000 clones, around four fifths of which appear only once. The V end was cut by 6 bases, the J end by 1 base, with 9 bases between. There are 13 residues in the CDR3. Germline loops: CDR1 WSHSY, CDR2 SAAADI. Sequencing used CD4+ or CD8+ T cells sorted from blood, obtained in a trial of the OX40 agonist ivuxolimab. The TCR comes from an adult with an advanced solid tumor such as melanoma, head and neck, liver or kidney cancer. V gene TRBV10-2 combines with J gene TRBJ1-1, with a tentative D call TRBD1 (6 bases). As DNA, the CDR3 is TGCGCCAGCAGCGCAGGGGAGAACACTGAAGCTTTCTTT. This translates into CASSAGENTEAFF.